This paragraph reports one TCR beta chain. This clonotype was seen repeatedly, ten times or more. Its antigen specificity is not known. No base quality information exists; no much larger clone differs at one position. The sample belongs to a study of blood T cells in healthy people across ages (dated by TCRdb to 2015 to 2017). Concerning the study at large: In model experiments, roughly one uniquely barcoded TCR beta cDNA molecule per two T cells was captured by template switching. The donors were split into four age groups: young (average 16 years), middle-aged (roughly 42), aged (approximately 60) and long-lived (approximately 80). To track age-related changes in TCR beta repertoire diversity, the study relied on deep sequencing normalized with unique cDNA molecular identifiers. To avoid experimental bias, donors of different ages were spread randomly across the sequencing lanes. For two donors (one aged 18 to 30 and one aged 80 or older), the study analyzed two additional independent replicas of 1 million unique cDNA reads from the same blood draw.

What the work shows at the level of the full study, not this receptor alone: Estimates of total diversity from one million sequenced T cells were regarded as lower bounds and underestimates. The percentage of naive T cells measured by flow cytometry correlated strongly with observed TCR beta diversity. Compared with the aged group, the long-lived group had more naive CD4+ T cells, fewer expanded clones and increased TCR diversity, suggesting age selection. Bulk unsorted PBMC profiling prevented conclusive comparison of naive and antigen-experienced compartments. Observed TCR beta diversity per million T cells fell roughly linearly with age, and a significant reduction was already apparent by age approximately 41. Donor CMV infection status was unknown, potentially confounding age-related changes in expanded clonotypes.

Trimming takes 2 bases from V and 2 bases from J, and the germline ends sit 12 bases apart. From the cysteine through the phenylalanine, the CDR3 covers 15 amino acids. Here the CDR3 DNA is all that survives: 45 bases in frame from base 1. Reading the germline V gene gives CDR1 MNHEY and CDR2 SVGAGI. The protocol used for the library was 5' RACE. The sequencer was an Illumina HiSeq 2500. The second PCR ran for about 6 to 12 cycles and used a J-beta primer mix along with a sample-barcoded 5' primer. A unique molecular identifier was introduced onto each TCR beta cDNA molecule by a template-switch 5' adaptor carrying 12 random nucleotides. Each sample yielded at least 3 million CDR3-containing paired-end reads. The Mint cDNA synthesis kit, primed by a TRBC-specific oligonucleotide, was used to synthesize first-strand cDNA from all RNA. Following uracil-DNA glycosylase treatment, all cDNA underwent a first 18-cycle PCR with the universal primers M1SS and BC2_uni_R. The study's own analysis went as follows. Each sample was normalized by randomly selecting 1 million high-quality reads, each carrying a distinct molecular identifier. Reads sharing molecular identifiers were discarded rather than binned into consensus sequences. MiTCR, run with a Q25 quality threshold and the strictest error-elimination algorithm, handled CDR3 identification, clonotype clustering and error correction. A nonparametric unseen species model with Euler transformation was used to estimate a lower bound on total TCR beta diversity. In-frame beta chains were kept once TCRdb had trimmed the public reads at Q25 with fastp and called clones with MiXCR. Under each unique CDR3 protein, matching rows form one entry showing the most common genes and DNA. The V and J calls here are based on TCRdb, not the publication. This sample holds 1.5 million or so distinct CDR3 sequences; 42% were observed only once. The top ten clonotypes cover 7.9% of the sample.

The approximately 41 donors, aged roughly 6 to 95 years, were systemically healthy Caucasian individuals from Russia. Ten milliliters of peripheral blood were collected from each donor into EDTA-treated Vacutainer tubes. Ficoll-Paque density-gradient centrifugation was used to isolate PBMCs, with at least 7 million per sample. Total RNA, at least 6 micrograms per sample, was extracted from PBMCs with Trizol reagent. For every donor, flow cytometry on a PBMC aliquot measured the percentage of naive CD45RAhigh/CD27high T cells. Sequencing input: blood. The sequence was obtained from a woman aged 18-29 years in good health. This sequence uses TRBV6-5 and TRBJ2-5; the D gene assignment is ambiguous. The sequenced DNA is TGTGCCAGCAGTTACCTGGGTGACCCTCAAGAGACCCAGTACTTC. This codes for CASSYLGDPQETQYF.